This T cell receptor beta chain was documented in a study of beta chain features in type 1 diabetes. Germline V gives CDR1 SGHTA, CDR2 FQGNSA. The length of the CDR3 is 16 residues. V was pared by 0 bases and J by 4 bases, with 5 bases of the junction left unmatched. This clone was seen a handful of times. Expressed TCRB transcripts were sequenced after all isolated RNA was converted to cDNA. Method: immunoSEQ multiplex PCR; TCRdb's copy keeps in-frame clones and lacks some. The sample yields about 930,000 clones, about 17% seen once. The TCR sequence derives from a young woman in good health. The sample was naive CD4+ T cells from blood. V and J are TRBV7-2 and TRBJ2-3, with 9 nucleotides matching TRBD2. The CDR3 coding sequence is TGTGCCAGCAGCTTAGCTCCAGCGGGAGGTGCAGATACGCAGTATTTT. As protein: CASSLAPAGGADTQYF.